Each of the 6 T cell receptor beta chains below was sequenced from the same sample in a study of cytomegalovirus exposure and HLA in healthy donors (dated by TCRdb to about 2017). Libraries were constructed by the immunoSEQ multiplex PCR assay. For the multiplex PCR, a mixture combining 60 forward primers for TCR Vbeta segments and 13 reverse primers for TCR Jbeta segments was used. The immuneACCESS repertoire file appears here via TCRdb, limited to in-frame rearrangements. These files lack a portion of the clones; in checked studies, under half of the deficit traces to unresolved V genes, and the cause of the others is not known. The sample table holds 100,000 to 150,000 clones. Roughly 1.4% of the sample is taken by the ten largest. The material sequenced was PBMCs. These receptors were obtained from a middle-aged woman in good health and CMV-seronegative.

The DNA for the CDR3 is TGCGCCAGCAGTAGCGGGGGGGAATTTGCCGGGGAGCTGTTTTTT. This gives the protein CASSSGGEFAGELFF. This chain links TRBV5-1 with TRBJ2-2; TRBD2 matches 11 bases. The ends lost 5 bases at V and 6 bases at J; junction bases unmatched: 6. The germline V gene has CDR1 SGHRS and CDR2 YFSETQ. The CDR3 is 15 amino acids.

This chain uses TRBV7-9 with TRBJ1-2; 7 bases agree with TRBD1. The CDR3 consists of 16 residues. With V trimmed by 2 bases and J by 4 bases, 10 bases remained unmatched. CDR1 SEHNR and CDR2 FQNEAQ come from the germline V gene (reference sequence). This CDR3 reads CASSLLGGRRSYGYTF. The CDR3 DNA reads TGTGCCAGCAGCTTATTAGGGGGCAGGCGGTCCTATGGCTACACCTTC.

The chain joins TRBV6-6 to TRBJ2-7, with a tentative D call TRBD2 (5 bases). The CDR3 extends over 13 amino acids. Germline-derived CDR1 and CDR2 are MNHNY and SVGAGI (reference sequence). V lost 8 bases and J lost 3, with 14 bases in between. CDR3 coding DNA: TGTGCCAGCTCGGAGGACGCCATCTACGAGCAGTACGTC. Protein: CASSEDAIYEQYV.

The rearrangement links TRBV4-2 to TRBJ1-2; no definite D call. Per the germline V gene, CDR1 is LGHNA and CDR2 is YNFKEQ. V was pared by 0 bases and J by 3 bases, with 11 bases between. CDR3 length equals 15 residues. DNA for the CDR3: TGTGCCAGCAGCCAAGAGAGGGTAGGAGACTATGGCTACACCTTC. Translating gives CASSQERVGDYGYTF.

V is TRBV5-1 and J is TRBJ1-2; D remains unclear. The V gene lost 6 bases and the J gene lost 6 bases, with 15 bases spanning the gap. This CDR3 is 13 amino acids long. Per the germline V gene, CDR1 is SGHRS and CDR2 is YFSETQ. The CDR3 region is CASTGGRADGYTF. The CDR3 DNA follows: TGCGCCAGCACCGGAGGGCGGGCAGATGGCTACACCTTC.

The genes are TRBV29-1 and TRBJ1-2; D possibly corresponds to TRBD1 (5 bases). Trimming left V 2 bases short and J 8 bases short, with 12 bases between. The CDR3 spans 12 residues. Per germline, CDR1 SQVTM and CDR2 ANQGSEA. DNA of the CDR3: TGCAGCGTTGAACTTGCAGGGCAGGGCTACACCTTC. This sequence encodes CSVELAGQGYTF.